This passage covers 16 T cell receptor beta chains from one sample sequenced in a study of T cells in Graves' hyperthyroidism and ophthalmopathy. The CDR3 regions of TCR beta were amplified from RNA transcripts. A set of HTBI primers served as the primers for a first-round RT-PCR of the TCR CDR3. Using its own MiXCR run on the multiplex PCR reads, TCRdb lists one record per CDR3 protein. The data show 350,000 to 500,000 distinct CDR3 sequences, with roughly 13% seen just once and approximately 5.8% held by the top ten. The sequenced material came from blood. The receptors shown here come from a woman aged 18-30 years with Graves' hyperthyroidism.

The chain is built from TRBV6-1 and TRBJ1-2, with a weak D call TRBD1 (5 bases). With 5 bases removed from V and 6 bases from J, the gap between germline ends came to 19 bases. Germline V gene data show CDR1 as MNHNS and CDR2 as SASEGT. The CDR3 sequence is 15 residues long. The CDR3 bases are TGTGCCAGCAGTCCTCGGCCCGGGGCGTCTGATGGCTACACCTTC. It yields the protein CASSPRPGASDGYTF.

At least ten counts were recorded for this clonotype. The rearrangement joins TRBV12-3 or TRBV12-4 to TRBJ1-4, with D hard to call. This CDR3 contains 16 residues. V dropped 1 base and J dropped 3 bases, with 12 bases sitting between them. The CDR3 sequence: CASSLGGRRANEKLFF. The CDR3 nucleotides read TGTGCCAGCAGTTTAGGTGGCAGAAGAGCTAATGAAAAACTGTTTTTT.

A note on this clonotype: One junction end disagrees with the germline gene, perhaps due to a read error. J is TRBJ2-7 and V is TRBV27; D is uncertain. The length of the CDR3 is 13 residues. The V gene's germline CDR1 is MNHEY and CDR2 SMNVEV (reference sequence). The CDR3 DNA reads TGTGCCAGCAGTCCCCGATCCAAATACGAGCAGCACTTC. Translating gives CASSPRSKYEQHF.

The J gene is TRBJ1-2, the V gene TRBV29-1; D might be TRBD1 (6 bases). The CDR3 sequence is 14 residues long. Germline V gene sequence: CDR1 SQVTM, CDR2 ANQGSEA. V was clipped by 3 bases and J by 4 bases, with 15 bases between them. CDR3 in amino acids: CSVDPPGHPYGYTF. CDR3 sequence (DNA): TGCAGCGTTGATCCGCCGGGACATCCCTATGGCTACACCTTC.

There are a few counts of this clonotype. The J gene is TRBJ2-3, the V gene TRBV5-1, with 7 bases identical to TRBD2. In germline, CDR1 is SGHRS, CDR2 YFSETQ. CDR3 length equals 15 residues. The V gene end was trimmed by 1 base and the J gene end by 5 bases; junction bases not matched to a gene: 7. The CDR3 nucleotides read TGCGCCAGCAGCTTGACGACCGAGCGGGGAGATACGCAGTATTTT. Translating gives CASSLTTERGDTQYF.

Many counts were recorded for this clonotype. This chain links TRBV18 with TRBJ1-5, with D unclear. The germline V and J ends were trimmed by 3 bases and 7 bases, with 10 bases remaining between them. Germline lookup yields CDR1 KGHSH and CDR2 LQKENI. The CDR3 is 13 amino acids. This CDR3 reads CASSPSPGQPQHF. In DNA, the CDR3 is TGTGCCAGCTCACCGTCCCCGGGGCAGCCCCAGCATTTT.

This clonotype turned up a few times. The chain carries TRBV18 and TRBJ2-2; TRBD1 is a possible D gene (6 bases). CDR1 and CDR2 from the germline V gene are KGHSH and LQKENI. Trimming shortened V by 2 bases and J by 5 bases, and 15 bases separated the two germline ends. CDR3 size: 16 residues. The CDR3, as DNA: TGTGCCAGCTCACCATCTGGGGGCGAGCGGACCGGGGAGCTGTTTTTT. Amino acid sequence: CASSPSGGERTGELFF.

This clonotype was seen repeatedly, ten times or more. The V call is TRBV6-1, the J call TRBJ1-2; possible D gene TRBD1, 5 bases. Germline V CDR1 and CDR2: MNHNS, SASEGT. The CDR3 loop spans 14 amino acids. Between the trimmed V and J ends, which lost 6 bases and 8 bases, there was a span of 19 bases. CDR3 sequence reads: CASSPTSGLRGYTF. CDR3 in DNA: TGTGCCAGCAGCCCCACCTCGGGGCTGCGAGGCTACACCTTC.

This clonotype has just a few counts. The chain uses TRBV30 and TRBJ2-1; D possibly corresponds to TRBD2 (5 bases). This CDR3 region has 14 residues. The germline CDR1 and CDR2 sequences are GTSNPN and SVGIG (reference sequence). The V end was cut by 5 bases, the J end by 5 bases, with 16 bases between. The DNA for the CDR3 is TGTGCCTGGGGGCAAAACCCGCGGGACAATGAGCAGTTCTTC. Amino acid sequence: CAWGQNPRDNEQFF.

This clonotype appeared a few times. The V gene is TRBV6-1, the J gene TRBJ1-1; D is perhaps TRBD1 (6 bases). The CDR3 sequence is 13 residues long. V lost 7 bases and J 7 bases, leaving 16 bases between the germline ends. Germline lookup yields CDR1 MNHNS and CDR2 SASEGT. CDR3 sequence reads: CASTPGGRGEAFF. For the CDR3, the DNA is TGTGCCAGCACCCCGGGGGGCAGGGGTGAAGCTTTCTTT.

This clonotype occurred many times. The V and J genes are TRBV28 and TRBJ2-7; D remains ambiguous. Germline assignment: CDR1 MDHEN and CDR2 SYDVKM. This CDR3 has 15 amino acids. Trimming shortened V by 5 bases and J by 0 bases, and 14 bases separated the two germline ends. CDR3 region: CASSPPPRLSYEQYF. DNA of the CDR3: TGTGCCAGCAGTCCACCCCCCCGACTCTCCTACGAGCAGTACTTC.

This clonotype was detected many times. The chain uses TRBV4-1 and TRBJ2-3; 13 bases map to TRBD2. The CDR3 has 17 residues. V was pared by 6 bases and J by 0 bases, with 6 bases of the junction left unmatched. In germline, CDR1 is MGHRA, CDR2 YSYEKL. The CDR3 sequence is CASRGLAGQTSTDTQYF. The CDR3 bases are TGCGCCAGCAGGGGACTAGCGGGACAAACTAGCACAGATACGCAGTATTTT.

A word on this clonotype: One junction end does not reproduce the germline sequence, and a read error may be involved. The V gene is TRBV12-3 or TRBV12-4, the J gene TRBJ1-2, with 7 bases identical to TRBD1. This CDR3 is built from 10 residues. As DNA, the CDR3 is TGTGCCAGCAGTCCCGGGACAGCAACATTC. It is translated as CASSPGTATF.

The chain uses TRBV28 and TRBJ1-4; D might be TRBD1 (6 bases). Germline assignment: CDR1 MDHEN and CDR2 SYDVKM. The length of the CDR3 is 15 residues. CDR3 loop: CAGGGSSAGGGKLFF. CDR3 coding DNA: TGTGCAGGCGGGGGCAGTTCGGCTGGGGGAGGAAAACTGTTTTTT.

This rearrangement joins TRBV4-2 to TRBJ2-7, with 9 bases matching TRBD2. With 0 bases clipped from V and 5 bases from J, the junction kept 14 bases outside the gene matches. Germline CDR1 and CDR2: LGHNA and YNFKEQ. The CDR3 length is 18 residues. CDR3 bases: TGTGCCAGCAGCCAAGATGGGCTAGCGGGGTCCTCTGCGGACGAGCAGTACTTC. This codes for CASSQDGLAGSSADEQYF.

This clonotype was counted many times. The V and J genes are TRBV28 and TRBJ1-1, with D possibly TRBD1 on 5 matching bases. The CDR3 contains 15 residues. The germline V and J ends were trimmed by 5 bases and 4 bases, with 17 bases remaining between them. Germline V gives CDR1 MDHEN, CDR2 SYDVKM. CDR3 sequence: CASSTSRLGTTEAFF. CDR3 coding DNA: TGTGCCAGCAGTACCTCACGGTTAGGGACCACTGAAGCTTTCTTT.